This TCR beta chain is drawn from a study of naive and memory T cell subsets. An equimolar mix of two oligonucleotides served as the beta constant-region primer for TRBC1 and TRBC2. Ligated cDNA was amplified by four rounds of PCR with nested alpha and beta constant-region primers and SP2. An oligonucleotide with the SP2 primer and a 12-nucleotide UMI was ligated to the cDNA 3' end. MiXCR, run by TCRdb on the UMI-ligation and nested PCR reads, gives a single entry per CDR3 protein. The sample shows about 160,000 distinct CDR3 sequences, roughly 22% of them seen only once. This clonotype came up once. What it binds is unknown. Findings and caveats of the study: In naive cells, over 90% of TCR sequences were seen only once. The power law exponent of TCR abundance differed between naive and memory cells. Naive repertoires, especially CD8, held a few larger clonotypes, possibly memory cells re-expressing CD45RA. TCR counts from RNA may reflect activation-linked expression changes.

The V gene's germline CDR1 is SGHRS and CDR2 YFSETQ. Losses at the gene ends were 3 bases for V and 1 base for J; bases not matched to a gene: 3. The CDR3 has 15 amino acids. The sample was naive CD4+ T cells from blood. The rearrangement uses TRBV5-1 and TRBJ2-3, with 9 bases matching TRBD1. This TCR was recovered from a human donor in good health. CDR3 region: CASSSRQGGTDTQYF. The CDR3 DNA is TGCGCCAGCAGCTCCAGACAGGGGGGCACAGATACGCAGTATTTT.